The T cell receptor (beta chain) under discussion was sequenced for a study of shared clonotypes between healthy human individuals. CDR1 and CDR2 from the germline V gene are MNHNS and SASEGT. The germline V and J ends were trimmed by 6 bases and 7 bases, with 7 bases remaining between them. The CDR3 loop spans 11 amino acids. TCRdb's copy holds only in-frame clones and misses some; the assay was immunoSEQ multiplex PCR. The data contain a few million clones, approximately 92% of them seen just once; the ten biggest clones take up more than 0.12%. This chain connects TRBV6-1 to TRBJ2-1, with unresolved D. The material sequenced was naive CD4+ T cells sorted from blood. Subset described: CD45RA+ positively selected. The TCR was taken from a man aged 18 to 30 in good health. The CDR3 nucleotides read TGTGCCAGCAGGAGGTGGAATGAGCAGTTCTTC. This gives the protein CASRRWNEQFF.